The rows below give T cell receptor beta chains drawn from one sample of a study of cytomegalovirus exposure and HLA in healthy donors. Some clones are missing from TCRdb's copy, which holds only in-frame ones; the method was immunoSEQ multiplex PCR. The data show 130,000 to 150,000 clones, around 78% seen once. The sequencing sample was made of PBMCs. All receptors come from a young woman in good health and CMV-seronegative. The CDR3 runs from the conserved cysteine through the conserved F or W. The D gene is left open where the match is weak. Size tells how often a clone was seen (once, few, many) or the class of an expanded clone, and some rows leave it out.

j_gene,abundance,d_gene,v_gene,CDR3aa,CDR3nt
TRBJ1-2,NA,NA,TRBV19,CASSISGLLNYGYTF,TGTGCCAGTAGTATCTCGGGACTTCTAAACTATGGCTACACCTTC
TRBJ1-1,NA,NA,TRBV18,CASSPFSGNTEAFF,TGTGCCAGCTCACCATTTTCGGGGAACACTGAAGCTTTCTTT
TRBJ2-3,NA,NA,TRBV30,CAWRAPSTDTQYF,TGTGCCTGGAGAGCGCCTAGCACAGATACGCAGTATTTT
TRBJ1-1,NA,NA,TRBV5-1,CASSLAAGNTEAFF,TGCGCCAGCAGCTTGGCCGCGGGGAACACTGAAGCTTTCTTT
TRBJ1-5,few,NA,TRBV19,CASSIAAGVRQPQHF,TGTGCCAGTAGTATAGCGGCAGGGGTGCGTCAGCCCCAGCATTTT
TRBJ2-1,NA,TRBD2,TRBV28,CASSSRLAGGYNEQFF,TGTGCCAGCAGTTCCCGGCTAGCGGGGGGGTACAATGAGCAGTTCTTC
TRBJ1-1,NA,NA,TRBV29-1,CSAEKRGNTEAFF,TGCAGCGCGGAAAAGCGGGGTAACACTGAAGCTTTCTTT
TRBJ2-1,NA,NA,TRBV11-1,CASSLAGGFAYNEQFF,TGTGCCAGCAGCTTAGCGGGGGGTTTTGCCTACAATGAGCAGTTCTTC
TRBJ1-2,few,TRBD1,TRBV7-3,CASSLNGQGWQGYTF,TGTGCCAGCAGCTTAAATGGACAGGGGTGGCAAGGCTACACCTTC
TRBJ2-7,NA,TRBD2,TRBV4-2,CASSQRSSGEPYEQYF,TGTGCCAGCAGCCAGAGGAGTAGCGGGGAGCCCTACGAGCAGTACTTC
TRBJ2-7,NA,NA,TRBV18,CASSPGRDNYEQYF,TGTGCCAGCTCACCAGGAAGGGACAACTACGAGCAGTACTTC
TRBJ1-1,NA,NA,TRBV7-2,CASSLRKGRTEAFF,TGTGCCAGCAGCTTAAGAAAAGGAAGGACTGAGGCTTTCTTT
TRBJ1-2,NA,NA,TRBV4-3,CASSQGQYLYGYTF,TGCGCCAGCAGCCAAGGACAGTACCTCTATGGCTACACCTTC
TRBJ1-1,NA,NA,TRBV7-9,CASSRGPGTEAFF,TGTGCCAGCAGCCGAGGTCCCGGCACTGAAGCTTTCTTT
TRBJ1-2,NA,NA,TRBV14,CASSQGEAWDYGYTF,TGTGCCAGCAGCCAAGGGGAGGCCTGGGACTATGGCTACACCTTC
TRBJ2-1,NA,NA,TRBV2,CASSETQGGYNEQFF,TGTGCCAGCAGTGAGACCCAGGGAGGTTATAATGAGCAGTTCTTC
TRBJ2-1,NA,NA,TRBV9,CASSGGPLQNEQFF,TGTGCCAGCAGCGGAGGGCCCCTTCAGAATGAGCAGTTCTTC
TRBJ1-1,NA,NA,TRBV4-1,CASSQSGILNTEAFF,TGCGCCAGCAGCCAATCAGGGATTTTGAACACTGAAGCTTTCTTT